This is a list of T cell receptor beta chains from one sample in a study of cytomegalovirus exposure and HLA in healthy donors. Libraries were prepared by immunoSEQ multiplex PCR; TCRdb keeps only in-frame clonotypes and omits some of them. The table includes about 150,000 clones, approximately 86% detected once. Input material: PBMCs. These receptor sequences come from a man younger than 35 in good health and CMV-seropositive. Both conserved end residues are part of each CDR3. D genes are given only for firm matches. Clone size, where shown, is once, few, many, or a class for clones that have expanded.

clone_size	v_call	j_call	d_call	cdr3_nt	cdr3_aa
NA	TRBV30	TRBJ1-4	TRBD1	TGTGCCTGGAGCCCCGGACAGGGTAGAGAAAAACTGTTTTTT	CAWSPGQGREKLFF
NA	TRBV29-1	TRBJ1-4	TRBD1	TGCAGCGCCAGACAGGGGTCAGAAAAACTGTTTTTT	CSARQGSEKLFF
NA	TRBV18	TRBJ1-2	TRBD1	TGTGCCAGCTCCCGAGGACAGGATGGAGCTAACTATGGCTACACCTTC	CASSRGQDGANYGYTF
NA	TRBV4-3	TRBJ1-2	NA	TGCGCCAGCAGCCTCGCGGGAGGGTATGGCTACACCTTC	CASSLAGGYGYTF
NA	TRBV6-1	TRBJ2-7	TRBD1	TGTGCCAGCAATCCCGGGACAGGGCTTTACGAGCAGTACTTC	CASNPGTGLYEQYF
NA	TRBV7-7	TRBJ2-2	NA	TGTGCCAGCAGCTCACAGGGTACGGCGAGGACCGGGGAGCTGTTTTTT	CASSSQGTARTGELFF
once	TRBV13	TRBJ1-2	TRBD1	TGTGGCACCACTGAGGACAGGGGCTTCCGTGGCTACACCTTC	CGTTEDRGFRGYTF
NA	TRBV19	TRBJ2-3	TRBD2	TGTGCCAGTAGTATAAACTTTGCGGGAGGGTACACAGATACGCAGTATTTT	CASSINFAGGYTDTQYF
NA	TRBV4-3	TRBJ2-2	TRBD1	TGCGCCAGCAGCCAGGGACAGGGGGTGACTACCGGGGAGCTGTTTTTT	CASSQGQGVTTGELFF
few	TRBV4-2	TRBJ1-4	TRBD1	TGTGCCAGCAGCCGTGACAGGGGAGGTGAAAAACTGTTTTTT	CASSRDRGGEKLFF
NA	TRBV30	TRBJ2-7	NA	TGTGCCTGGATCGCGGACGGACGACGGGGCGAGCAGTACTTC	CAWIADGRRGEQYF
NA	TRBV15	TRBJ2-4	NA	TGTGCCACCAGCAGGGCCTCAGGGGATAAGGCCAAAAACATTCAGTACTTC	CATSRASGDKAKNIQYF
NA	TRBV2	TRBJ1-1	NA	TGTGCCAGCAGGCTGACACAGAACACTGAAGCTTTCTTT	CASRLTQNTEAFF
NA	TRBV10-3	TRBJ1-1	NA	TGTGCCATCAGTGAGGAGGTTATGAACACTGAAGCTTTCTTT	CAISEEVMNTEAFF
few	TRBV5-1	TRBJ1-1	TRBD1	TGCGCCAGCAGCCTCCCAGGGGGAACTGAAGCTTTCTTT	CASSLPGGTEAFF
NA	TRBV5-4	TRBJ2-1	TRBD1	TGTGCCAGCAATCACAGGGGGGACTCCTACAATGAGCAGTTCTTC	CASNHRGDSYNEQFF
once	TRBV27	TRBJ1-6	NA	TGTGCCAGCAGTCCCTTCGGGGGGAGCTATAATTCACCCCTCCACTTT	CASSPFGGSYNSPLHF
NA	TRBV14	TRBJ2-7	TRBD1	TGTGCCAGCAGCCAAGATTTGGGACAGGGGGAGCAGTACTTC	CASSQDLGQGEQYF
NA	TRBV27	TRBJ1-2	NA	TGTGCCAGCAGTTTACAGGGGAACTATGGCTACACCTTC	CASSLQGNYGYTF
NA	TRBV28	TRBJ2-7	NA	TGTGCCAGCAGTTTTTCGGGCTACGAGCAGTACTTC	CASSFSGYEQYF
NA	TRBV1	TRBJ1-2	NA	TGCACCAGCCCCCCGGGACACCGAACCTACACCTTC	CTSPPGHRTYTF
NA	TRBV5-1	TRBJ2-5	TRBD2	TGCGCCAGCAGCCATCAGGGACTAGCGGGGGGGTACCAAGAGACCCAGTACTTC	CASSHQGLAGGYQETQYF
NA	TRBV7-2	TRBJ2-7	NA	TGTGCCAGCAGCTTAGCCCGGTCCGGGACAACCTCCTACGAGCAGTACTTC	CASSLARSGTTSYEQYF
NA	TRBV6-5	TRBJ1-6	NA	TGTGCCAGCACCATCATAGTCGGGGAATCACCCCTCCACTTT	CASTIIVGESPLHF
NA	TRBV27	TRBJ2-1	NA	TGTGCCAGCAGTTTAGACCGGGATAGCTCCTACAATGAGCAGTTCTTC	CASSLDRDSSYNEQFF
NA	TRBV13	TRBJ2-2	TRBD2	TGTGCCAGCAGCCTCTCGACTAGCGGGGGGCCCAACACCGGGGAGCTGTTTTTT	CASSLSTSGGPNTGELFF
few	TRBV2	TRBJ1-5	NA	TGTGCCAGCAGCCGGCAGCCCCAGCATTTT	CASSRQPQHF